In this sample, the clone carrying this TCR beta chain is medium-sized. The target antigen is unknown. The same CDR3 arises from other DNA sequences in this sample as well. The CDR3 covers 15 residues. The V gene's germline CDR1 is MDHEN and CDR2 SYDVKM. The germline V and J ends were trimmed by 2 bases and 1 base, with 11 bases remaining between them. Sequencing was performed with immunoSEQ multiplex PCR; in TCRdb, only in-frame clones are kept and a portion is missing. The sample lists about 2,900 clones, around 21% seen once, with around 16% in the top ten. These data are taken from a study of T cell clones after liver transplantation. In the study overall: TCRbeta sequencing after a pre-transplant mixed lymphocyte reaction identified graft-donor-reactive clones, later tracked in post-transplant blood.

Proliferating CFSE-low MLR cells were sequenced to define alloreactive TCRbeta sequences. Sequenced input: CD4+ T cells from PBMCs cultured with third-party cells. The rearrangement uses TRBV28 and TRBJ1-2; D call uncertain. This receptor was obtained from a human patient who received a liver transplant. The graft donor may be the source of some T cells. In nucleotides, the CDR3 is TGTGCCAGCAGTTTAGGTGGGCCGCTTAACTATGGCTACACCTTC. It encodes CASSLGGPLNYGYTF.